The 21 T cell receptor beta chains listed next were all sequenced from one sample in a study of T cells expressing NK-cell markers. One entry per CDR3 protein, without DNA, is what TCRdb gives after re-calling the 5' RACE reads. This sample's table has over 200,000 distinct CDR3 sequences. The material sequenced was blood T cells: a sorted CD56 or NKG2C T cell subset, CD4+ or CD8+ T cells, or bulk PBMC T cells (not recorded which). These receptors came from a man aged 18 to 29 in good health.

The rearrangement uses TRBV20-1 and TRBJ2-1; TCRdb indicates TRBD2, and absent DNA this call remains unverified. Per the germline V gene, CDR1 is DFQATT and CDR2 is SNEGSKA (reference sequence). The CDR3 sequence is 17 residues long. The chain's CDR3 is CSARDPGTSGVNNEQFF.

V gene TRBV20-1 combines with J gene TRBJ2-6; TCRdb selects TRBD1, and the lack of DNA leaves this call unchecked. This CDR3 has 16 residues. Germline V CDR1 and CDR2: DFQATT, SNEGSKA (reference sequence). This CDR3 reads CSAQGTPLGGANVLTF.

This chain uses TRBV29-1 with TRBJ2-5; TCRdb picks TRBD1, but there is no DNA to check that call. The CDR3 runs 14 residues. Germline V lookup: CDR1 SQVTM, CDR2 ANQGSEA. CDR3 protein: CSVNRAGGMETQYF. The variable domain in full, completed from reference TRBV29-1 and TRBJ2-5, reads SAVISQKPSRDICQRGTSLTIQCQVDSQVTMMFWYRQQPGQSLTLIATANQGSEATYESGFVIDKFPISRPNLTFSTLTVSNMSPEDSSIYLCSVNRAGGMETQYFGPGTRLLVL.

The chain employs TRBV20-1 and TRBJ2-7; there is no DNA to check the TCRdb D call of TRBD1. The CDR3 spans 18 residues. Germline loops: CDR1 DFQATT, CDR2 SNEGSKA (reference sequence). The CDR3 loop reads CSASDETSGGGWGSEQYF.

The chain couples TRBV6-5 to TRBJ2-1; TCRdb outputs TRBD2, but without DNA this stays unchecked. This CDR3 region has 17 residues. Germline V lookup: CDR1 MNHEY, CDR2 SVGAGI. The CDR3 spells CASSYSKLAGVVYEQFF.

The chain joins TRBV2 to TRBJ1-1. There are 13 residues in the CDR3. The V gene's germline CDR1 is SNHLY and CDR2 FYNNEI. The chain's CDR3 is CASSRIRDTEAFF.

The chain recombines TRBV29-1 with TRBJ1-1. CDR1 and CDR2 (germline): SQVTM, ANQGSEA. The CDR3 covers 14 residues. CDR3 loop: CSVGASRGTTEAFF.

V is TRBV5-1 and J is TRBJ1-1; TCRdb reports TRBD1, a call that lacks DNA to check it against. The CDR3 runs 15 residues. Germline CDR1 is SGHRS and CDR2 is YFSETQ. The CDR3 here is CASSLAQVAGTEAFF.

The rearrangement joins TRBV7-9 to TRBJ2-1; TCRdb calls TRBD2, which cannot be checked without DNA. CDR1 is SEHNR and CDR2 is FQNEAQ in the germline V gene (reference sequence). The CDR3 totals 16 residues. The CDR3 region is CASRRKAGGKHNEQFF.

The chain employs TRBV20-1 and TRBJ2-1; TCRdb reports TRBD1, a call that lacks DNA to check it against. The germline V gene has CDR1 DFQATT and CDR2 SNEGSKA (reference sequence). This CDR3 contains 17 residues. The CDR3 is CSPQGKVGGKSYNEQFF.

The chain carries TRBV9 and TRBJ2-5; TCRdb's D call, TRBD1, is unchecked because there is no DNA. From germline, CDR1 is SGDLS and CDR2 YYNGEE. The CDR3 totals 13 residues. The CDR3 loop is CASSPRQGETQYF. The entire variable domain, with the rest obtained from reference TRBV9 and TRBJ2-5, is as follows: DSGVTQTPKHLITATGQRVTLRCSPRSGDLSVYWYQQSLDQGLQFLIQYYNGEERAKGNILERFSAQQFPDLHSELNLSSLELGDSALYFCASSPRQGETQYFGPGTRLLVL.

The V and J genes are TRBV19 and TRBJ2-1; TCRdb calls TRBD1, which cannot be checked without DNA. Germline CDR1 and CDR2: LNHDA and SQIVND (reference sequence). This CDR3 comprises 16 residues. CDR3 loop: CASSQTFGASYNEQFF.

The V call is TRBV6-2 or TRBV6-3, the J call TRBJ1-1; the TCRdb call, TRBD1, lacks DNA for checking. The CDR3 extends over 13 amino acids. Germline CDR1 and CDR2: MNHEY and SVGEGT. The CDR3 reads CASSDRGQSEAFF.

This chain uses TRBV7-2 with TRBJ2-7; no DNA is available, so the TRBD2 call from TCRdb remains unchecked. The CDR3 extends over 18 amino acids. Germline V gives CDR1 SGHTA, CDR2 FQGNSA. The CDR3 loop reads CASSLRRPLAGSPYEQYF.

The chain links TRBV5-4 to TRBJ2-2; TCRdb gives TRBD2 as the D gene, but with no DNA this cannot be confirmed. This CDR3 comprises 15 residues. Per the germline V gene, CDR1 is SGHNT and CDR2 is YYREEE (reference sequence). CDR3 sequence: CASSLGLVNTGELFF.

The chain recombines TRBV12-3 or TRBV12-4 with TRBJ2-2; TCRdb designates TRBD1, a call that cannot be tested without DNA. The CDR3 totals 15 residues. The chain's CDR3 is CASTAQGNRPGELFF.

The CDR3 here is CASSGGTGTEGYTF. This chain connects TRBV9 to TRBJ1-2; TCRdb returns TRBD1, unconfirmable since there is no DNA. Germline CDR1 reads SGDLS; CDR2 reads YYNGEE. This CDR3 contains 14 residues.

The rearrangement joins TRBV10-3 to TRBJ2-6; TCRdb outputs TRBD2, but without DNA this stays unchecked. Germline CDR1 and CDR2: ENHRY and SYGVKD. The CDR3 is 16 residues long. CDR3 region: CAIGDSGINGANVLTF.

This chain links TRBV3-2 with TRBJ2-3. TRBV3-2 is termed a pseudogene. The CDR3 totals 13 residues. The CDR3 reads CASSRWDTDTQYF.

The chain couples TRBV20-1 to TRBJ2-1. This CDR3 has 14 amino acids. The germline CDR1 and CDR2 sequences are DFQATT and SNEGSKA (reference sequence). This CDR3 reads CSARRSSGKNEQFF.

The chain has TRBV15 and TRBJ2-1. The CDR3 consists of 13 residues. The V gene's germline CDR1 is LNHNV and CDR2 YYDKDF (reference sequence). The CDR3: CATSREMGNEQFF.